The clone carrying this T cell receptor beta chain was seen a handful of times. What it binds is unknown. The V gene lost 5 bases and the J gene lost 8 bases, with 10 bases spanning the gap. Germline-derived CDR1 and CDR2 are MDHEN and SYDVKM. There are 12 residues in the CDR3. This specimen comes from a study of beta chain features in type 1 diabetes. General study findings and limits: Cells carrying high TCR expression could end up over-represented when cDNA is sequenced.

Sorted populations all had greater than 95% purity. Expressed TCRB transcripts were sequenced, since all the RNA that had been isolated was reverse transcribed. Deep immunoSEQ sequencing covered naive, central memory and regulatory T cell samples. The repertoire was sequenced with immunoSEQ multiplex PCR; TCRdb's copy has only in-frame clones and lacks some. The top ten hold over 0.035% of the sample, which has under 550,000 clones, 10% to 12% seen once. V and J are TRBV28 and TRBJ2-1; D gene ambiguous. Sample: naive CD4+ T cells from blood. The receptor's source is a woman aged 18-29 years in good health. The CDR3: CASSLARDEQFF. The DNA for the CDR3 is TGTGCCAGCAGTCTCGCGCGTGATGAGCAGTTCTTC. The complete variable domain, with remaining parts taken from reference TRBV28 and TRBJ2-1, reads DVKVTQSSRYLVKRTGEKVFLECVQDMDHENMFWYRQDPGLGLRLIYFSYDVKMKEKGDIPEGYSVSREKKERFSLILESASTNQTSMYLCASSLARDEQFFGPGTRLTVL.